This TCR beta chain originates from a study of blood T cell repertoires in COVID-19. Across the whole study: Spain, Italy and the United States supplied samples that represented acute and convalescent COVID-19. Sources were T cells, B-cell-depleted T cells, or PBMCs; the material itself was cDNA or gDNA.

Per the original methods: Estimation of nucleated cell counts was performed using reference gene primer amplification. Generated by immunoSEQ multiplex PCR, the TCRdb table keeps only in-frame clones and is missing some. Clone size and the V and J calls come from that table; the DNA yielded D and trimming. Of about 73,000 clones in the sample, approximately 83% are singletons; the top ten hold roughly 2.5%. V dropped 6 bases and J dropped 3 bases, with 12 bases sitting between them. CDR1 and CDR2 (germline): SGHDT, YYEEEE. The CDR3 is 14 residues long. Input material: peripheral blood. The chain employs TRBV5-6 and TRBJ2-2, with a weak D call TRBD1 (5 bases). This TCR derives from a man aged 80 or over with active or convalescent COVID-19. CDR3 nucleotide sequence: TGTGCCAGCAATTTGCAGGGATACACCGGGGAGCTGTTTTTT. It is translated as CASNLQGYTGELFF.